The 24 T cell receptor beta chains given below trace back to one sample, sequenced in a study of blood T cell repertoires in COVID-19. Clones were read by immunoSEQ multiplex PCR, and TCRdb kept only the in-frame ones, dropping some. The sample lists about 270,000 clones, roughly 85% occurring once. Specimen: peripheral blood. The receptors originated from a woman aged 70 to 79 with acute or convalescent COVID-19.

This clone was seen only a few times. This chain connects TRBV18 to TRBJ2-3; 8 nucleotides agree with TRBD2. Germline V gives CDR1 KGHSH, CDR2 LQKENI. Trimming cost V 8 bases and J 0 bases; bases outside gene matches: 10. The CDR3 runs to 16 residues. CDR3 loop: CASTPQRGTSTDTQYF. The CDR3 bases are TGTGCCAGCACTCCTCAGCGGGGGACTAGCACAGATACGCAGTATTTT.

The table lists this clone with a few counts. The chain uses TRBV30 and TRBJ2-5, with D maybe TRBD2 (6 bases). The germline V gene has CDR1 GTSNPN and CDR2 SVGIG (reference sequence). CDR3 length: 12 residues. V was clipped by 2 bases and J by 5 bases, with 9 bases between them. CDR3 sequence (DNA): TGTGCCTGGAGTAGACGGGGGGAGACCCAGTACTTC. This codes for CAWSRRGETQYF.

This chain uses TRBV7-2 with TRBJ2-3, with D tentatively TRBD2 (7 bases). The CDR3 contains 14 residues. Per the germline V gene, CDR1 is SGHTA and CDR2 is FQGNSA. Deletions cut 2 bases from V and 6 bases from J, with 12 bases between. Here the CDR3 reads CASSLTGGRDTQYF. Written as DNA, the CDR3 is TGTGCCAGCAGCTTAACGGGGGGCAGGGATACGCAGTATTTT.

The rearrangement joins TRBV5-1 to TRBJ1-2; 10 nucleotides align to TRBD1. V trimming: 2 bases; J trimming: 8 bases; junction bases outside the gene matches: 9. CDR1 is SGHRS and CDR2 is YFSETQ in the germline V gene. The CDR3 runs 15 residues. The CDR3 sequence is CASSLGDRGTGGYTF. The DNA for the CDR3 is TGCGCCAGCAGCTTAGGGGACAGGGGAACGGGGGGCTACACCTTC.

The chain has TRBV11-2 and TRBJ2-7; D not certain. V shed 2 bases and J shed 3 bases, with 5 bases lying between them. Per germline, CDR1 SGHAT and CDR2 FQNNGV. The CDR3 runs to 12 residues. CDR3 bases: TGTGCCAGCAGCTTAAACGGCTACGAGCAGTACTTC. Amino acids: CASSLNGYEQYF.

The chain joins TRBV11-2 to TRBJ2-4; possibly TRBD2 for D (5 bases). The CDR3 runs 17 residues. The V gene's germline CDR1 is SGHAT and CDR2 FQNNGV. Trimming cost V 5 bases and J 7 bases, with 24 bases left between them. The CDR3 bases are TGTGCCAGCAGCAAAACCGGCAACAGAGGGCCCGAGAACATTCAGTACTTC. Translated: CASSKTGNRGPENIQYF.

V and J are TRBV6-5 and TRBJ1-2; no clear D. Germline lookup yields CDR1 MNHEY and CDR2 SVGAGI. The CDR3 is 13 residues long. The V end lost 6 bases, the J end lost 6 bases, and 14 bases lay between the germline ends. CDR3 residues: CASRVDGMHGYTF. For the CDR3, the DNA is TGTGCCAGCAGGGTCGACGGGATGCATGGCTACACCTTC.

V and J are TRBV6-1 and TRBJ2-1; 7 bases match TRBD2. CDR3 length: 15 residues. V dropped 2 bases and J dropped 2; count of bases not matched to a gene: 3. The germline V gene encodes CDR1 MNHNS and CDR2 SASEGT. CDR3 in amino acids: CASSELADPYNEQFF. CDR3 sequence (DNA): TGTGCCAGCAGTGAACTAGCGGATCCCTACAATGAGCAGTTCTTC.

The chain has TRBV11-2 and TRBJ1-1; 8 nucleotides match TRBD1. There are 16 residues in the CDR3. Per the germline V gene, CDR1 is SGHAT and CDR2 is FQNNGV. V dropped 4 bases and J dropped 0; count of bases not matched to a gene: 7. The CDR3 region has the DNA TGTGCCAGCAGCTCCGACAGGGGTCTTATGAACACTGAAGCTTTCTTT. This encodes CASSSDRGLMNTEAFF. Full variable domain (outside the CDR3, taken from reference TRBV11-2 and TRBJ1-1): EAGVAQSPRYKIIEKRQSVAFWCNPISGHATLYWYQQILGQGPKLLIQFQNNGVVDDSQLPKDRFSAERLKGVDSTLKIQPAKLEDSAVYLCASSSDRGLMNTEAFFGQGTRLTVV.

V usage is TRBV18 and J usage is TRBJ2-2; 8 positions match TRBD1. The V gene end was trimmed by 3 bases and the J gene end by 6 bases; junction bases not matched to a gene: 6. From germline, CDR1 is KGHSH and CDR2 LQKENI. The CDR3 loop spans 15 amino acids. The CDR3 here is CASSPLDRAPGELFF. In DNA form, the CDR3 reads TGTGCCAGCTCACCTCTGGACAGGGCCCCCGGGGAGCTGTTTTTT.

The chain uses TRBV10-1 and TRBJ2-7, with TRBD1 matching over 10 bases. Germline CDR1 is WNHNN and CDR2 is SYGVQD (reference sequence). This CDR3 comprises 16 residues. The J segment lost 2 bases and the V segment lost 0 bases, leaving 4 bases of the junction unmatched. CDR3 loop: CASSESPGQGPYEQYF. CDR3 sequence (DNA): TGCGCCAGCAGTGAGTCCCCGGGACAGGGGCCCTACGAGCAGTACTTC.

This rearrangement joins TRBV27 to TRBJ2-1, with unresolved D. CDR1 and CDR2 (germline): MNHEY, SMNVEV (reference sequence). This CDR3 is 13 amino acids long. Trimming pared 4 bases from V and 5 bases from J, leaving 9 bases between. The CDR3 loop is CASSSPPHNEQFF. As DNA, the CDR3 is TGTGCCAGCAGTTCCCCTCCCCACAATGAGCAGTTCTTC.

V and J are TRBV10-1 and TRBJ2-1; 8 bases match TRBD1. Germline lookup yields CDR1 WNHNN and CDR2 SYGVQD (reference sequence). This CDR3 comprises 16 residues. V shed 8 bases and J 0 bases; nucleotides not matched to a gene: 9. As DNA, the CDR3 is TGCGCCAGCTCTGGTGGACAGGGAAGCTCCTACAATGAGCAGTTCTTC. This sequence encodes CASSGGQGSSYNEQFF.

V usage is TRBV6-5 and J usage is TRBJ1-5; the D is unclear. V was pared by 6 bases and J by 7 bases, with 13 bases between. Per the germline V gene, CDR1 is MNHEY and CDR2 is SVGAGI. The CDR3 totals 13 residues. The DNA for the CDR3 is TGTGCCAGCAGCACCCGGGTCCAGCAGCCCCAGCATTTT. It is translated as CASSTRVQQPQHF.

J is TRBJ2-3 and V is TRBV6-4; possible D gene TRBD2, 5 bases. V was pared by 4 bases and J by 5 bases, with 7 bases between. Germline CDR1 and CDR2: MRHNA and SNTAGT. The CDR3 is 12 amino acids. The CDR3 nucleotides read TGTGCCAGCAGTGGCGGAGGAGATACGCAGTATTTT. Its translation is CASSGGGDTQYF.

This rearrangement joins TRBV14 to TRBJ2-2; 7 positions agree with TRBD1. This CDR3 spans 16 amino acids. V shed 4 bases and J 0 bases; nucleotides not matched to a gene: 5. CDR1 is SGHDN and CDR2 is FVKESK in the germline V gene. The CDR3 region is CASSRRGPTNTGELFF. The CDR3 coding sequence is TGTGCCAGCAGCCGAAGGGGGCCGACGAACACCGGGGAGCTGTTTTTT.

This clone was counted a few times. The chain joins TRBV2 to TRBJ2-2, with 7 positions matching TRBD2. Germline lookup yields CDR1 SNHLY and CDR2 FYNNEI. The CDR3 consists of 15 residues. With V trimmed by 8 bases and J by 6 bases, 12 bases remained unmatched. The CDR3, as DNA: TGTGCCAGCTCCCCCTCCGGGACTAAAGCCGGGGAGCTGTTTTTT. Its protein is CASSPSGTKAGELFF.

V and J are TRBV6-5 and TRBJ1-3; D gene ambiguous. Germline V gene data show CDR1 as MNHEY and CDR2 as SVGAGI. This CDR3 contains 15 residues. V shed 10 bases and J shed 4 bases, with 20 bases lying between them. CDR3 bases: TGTGCCACCACCGGACGCAGCGGGCCGGGAAACACCATATATTTT. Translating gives CATTGRSGPGNTIYF.

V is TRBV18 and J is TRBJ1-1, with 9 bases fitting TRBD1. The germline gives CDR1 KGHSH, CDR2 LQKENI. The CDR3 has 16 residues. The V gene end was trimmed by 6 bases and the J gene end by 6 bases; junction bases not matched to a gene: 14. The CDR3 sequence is CASSSPRTGGNPEAFF. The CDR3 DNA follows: TGTGCCAGCTCGTCACCACGAACAGGGGGCAACCCTGAAGCTTTCTTT.

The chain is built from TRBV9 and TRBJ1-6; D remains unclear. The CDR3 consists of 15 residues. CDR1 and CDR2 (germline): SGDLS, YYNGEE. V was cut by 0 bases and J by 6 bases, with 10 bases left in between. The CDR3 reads CASSVASSFNSPLHF. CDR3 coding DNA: TGTGCCAGCAGCGTAGCTTCCAGTTTTAATTCACCCCTCCACTTT.

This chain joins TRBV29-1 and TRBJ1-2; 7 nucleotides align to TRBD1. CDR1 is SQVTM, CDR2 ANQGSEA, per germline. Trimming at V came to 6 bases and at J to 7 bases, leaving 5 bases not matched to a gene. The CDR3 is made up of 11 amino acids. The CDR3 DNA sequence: TGCAGCGTAAAGGGGGCGGGTGGCTACACCTTC. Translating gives CSVKGAGGYTF.

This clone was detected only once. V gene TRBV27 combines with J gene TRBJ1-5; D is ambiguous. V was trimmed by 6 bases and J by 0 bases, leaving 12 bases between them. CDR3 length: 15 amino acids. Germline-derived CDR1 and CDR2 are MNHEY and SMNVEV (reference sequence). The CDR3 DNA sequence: TGTGCCAGCAGCGCCACGGGGTATAGCAATCAGCCCCAGCATTTT. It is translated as CASSATGYSNQPQHF.

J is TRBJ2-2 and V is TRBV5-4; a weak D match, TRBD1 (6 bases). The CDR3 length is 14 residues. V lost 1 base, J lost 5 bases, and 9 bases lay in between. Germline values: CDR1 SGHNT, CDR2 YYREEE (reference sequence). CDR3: CASSLQGRTGELFF. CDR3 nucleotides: TGTGCCAGCAGCTTGCAGGGGCGGACCGGGGAGCTGTTTTTT. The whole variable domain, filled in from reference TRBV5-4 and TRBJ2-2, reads ETGVTQSPTHLIKTRGQQVTLRCSSQSGHNTVSWYQQALGQGPQFIFQYYREEENGRGNFPPRFSGLQFPNYSSELNVNALELDDSALYLCASSLQGRTGELFFGEGSRLTVL.

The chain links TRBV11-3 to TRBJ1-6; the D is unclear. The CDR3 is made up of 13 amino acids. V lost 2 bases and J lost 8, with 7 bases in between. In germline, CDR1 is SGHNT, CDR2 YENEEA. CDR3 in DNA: TGTGCCAGCAGCTTATTTTCGGATTCACCCCTCCACTTT. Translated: CASSLFSDSPLHF.